Listed here is a single T cell receptor (beta chain). Its antigen is still unknown. No base-level quality is on record; no much larger clone is a single base apart. V gives up 3 bases and J gives up 6 bases, and the segment between their germline ends measures 12 bases. For CDR1 and CDR2, the germline V gene (reference sequence) lists DFQATT and SNEGSKA. Measured from the cysteine to the phenylalanine, the CDR3 is 13 residues long. Solely the CDR3 DNA is kept, with 39 bases framed from the first base. These data come from a study of CD8 T cells in ankylosing spondylitis (dated 2017 in TCRdb). Background on the whole study: To find TCR variants linked to disease, the study profiled T cell receptor beta repertoires in ankylosing spondylitis patients and healthy donors. Samples of peripheral blood were taken, and for ankylosing spondylitis patients, synovial fluid was collected as well. The whole study cohort included 90 to 120 healthy donors and around 25 ankylosing spondylitis patients. Here is what the overall study found, with its caveats: The disease-linked clones had a CD8+ phenotype and were found at relatively low frequencies in peripheral blood. Some motif variants were previously reported in synovial fluid and blood of reactive arthritis patients, suggesting common disease-initiation mechanisms. The disease-linked clones were reported as significantly enriched in matched synovial fluid samples from ankylosing spondylitis patients. Blood from ankylosing spondylitis patients appeared to be characterized by a TCR beta motif composed of about eight highly homologous amino acid variants.

The sample was run on an Illumina HiSeq 2500. TCR beta libraries were prepared by quantitative 5'-RACE with molecular barcodes. In the authors' own workflow: To identify disease-linked TCR variants, a new computational method was used, one built on a probabilistic model of VDJ rearrangement. TCRdb handled the public reads itself, with Q25 trimming in fastp and clone calling in MiXCR, and kept productive beta chains. Each entry merges the rows of one CDR3 protein and shows their most common DNA and genes. The V and J calls follow TCRdb's processing rather than the paper's. The table for this sample lists 750,000 to 850,000 distinct CDR3 sequences; about 12% of them were counted only once. The top ten clonotypes cover 0.45% to 0.6% of the sample.

The chain links TRBV20-1 with TRBJ1-5; possibly the D gene is TRBD1, per 5 matching bases. The TCR comes from a male donor with ankylosing spondylitis. The sequencing sample was made of blood, either unsorted or a sorted T cell fraction (not recorded which). CDR3 region: CSARTGRGQPQHF. The nucleotide sequence reads TGCAGTGCTAGGACGGGGAGGGGTCAGCCCCAGCATTTT.